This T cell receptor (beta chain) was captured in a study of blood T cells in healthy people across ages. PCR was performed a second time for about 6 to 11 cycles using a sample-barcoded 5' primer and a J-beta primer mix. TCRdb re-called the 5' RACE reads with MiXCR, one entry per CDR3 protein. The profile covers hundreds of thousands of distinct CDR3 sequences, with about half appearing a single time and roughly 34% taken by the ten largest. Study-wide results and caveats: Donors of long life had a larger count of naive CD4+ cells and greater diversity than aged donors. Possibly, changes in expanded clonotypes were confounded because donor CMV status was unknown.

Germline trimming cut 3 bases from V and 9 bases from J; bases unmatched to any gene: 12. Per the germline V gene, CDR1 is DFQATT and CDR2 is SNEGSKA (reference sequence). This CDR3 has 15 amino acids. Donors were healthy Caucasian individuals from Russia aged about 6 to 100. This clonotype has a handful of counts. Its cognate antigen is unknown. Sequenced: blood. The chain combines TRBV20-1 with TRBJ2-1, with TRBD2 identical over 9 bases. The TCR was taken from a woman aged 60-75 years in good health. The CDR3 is CSARAGGSGSPEQFF. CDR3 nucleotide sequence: TGCAGTGCTAGGGCAGGGGGTAGCGGGAGCCCTGAGCAGTTCTTC.